This passage covers 28 T cell receptor beta chains from one sample sequenced in a study of cytomegalovirus exposure and HLA in healthy donors. In the PCR, 60 Vbeta and 13 Jbeta primers were used. This table comes from immunoSEQ multiplex PCR, and its TCRdb copy is limited to in-frame clones, with some not included. The data show about 200,000 clones, roughly 79% seen once. Sequencing used PBMCs. The receptors were sampled from a young man in good health and CMV-seronegative.

This chain connects TRBV10-3 to TRBJ2-3; possible D gene TRBD1, 7 bases. This CDR3 has 14 residues. Germline V gene data show CDR1 as ENHRY and CDR2 as SYGVKD. The ends were cut back, 6 bases at V and 4 bases at J, with 14 bases in the middle. The CDR3 region is CAIREGAPADTQYF. CDR3 DNA sequence: TGTGCCATCAGGGAGGGGGCCCCCGCAGATACGCAGTATTTT.

The chain combines TRBV30 with TRBJ1-2; D unresolved. Germline assignment: CDR1 GTSNPN and CDR2 SVGIG (reference sequence). This CDR3 spans 14 amino acids. V lost 0 bases and J lost 5, with 13 bases in between. For the CDR3, the DNA is TGTGCCTGGAGTGTACATGGGTTCGGGTATGGCTACACCTTC. This translates into CAWSVHGFGYGYTF.

V and J are TRBV7-2 and TRBJ2-3; TRBD1 agrees at 7 bases. CDR1 SGHTA and CDR2 FQGNSA come from the germline V gene. V shed 1 base and J 2 bases; nucleotides not matched to a gene: 6. The CDR3 length is 16 residues. CDR3 protein: CASSLGKRGLTDTQYF. The CDR3 DNA is TGTGCCAGCAGCTTAGGTAAAAGGGGGCTCACAGATACGCAGTATTTT.

The chain employs TRBV11-2 and TRBJ1-2; tentative D call: TRBD1 (6 bases). The CDR3 is made up of 12 amino acids. CDR1 is SGHAT, CDR2 FQNNGV, per germline. V was shortened by 4 bases and J by 8 bases, with 11 bases between the two germline ends. CDR3: CASSSQGYGYTF. The CDR3 DNA sequence: TGTGCCAGCAGCTCACAGGGATACGGCTACACCTTC.

The gene calls are TRBV27 and TRBJ2-1; the match to TRBD2 covers 11 bases. The germline CDR1 and CDR2 sequences are MNHEY and SMNVEV (reference sequence). Trimming cost V 3 bases and J 2 bases; bases outside gene matches: 0. This CDR3 region has 15 residues. CDR3 sequence: CASSFSGGAYNEQFF. DNA of the CDR3: TGTGCCAGCAGTTTTAGCGGGGGGGCCTACAATGAGCAGTTCTTC.

This clone was picked up a small number of times. V and J are TRBV10-3 and TRBJ1-1; D call uncertain. The CDR3 has 12 amino acids. V was clipped by 7 bases and J by 1 base, with 7 bases between them. Per germline, CDR1 ENHRY and CDR2 SYGVKD. The DNA for the CDR3 is TGTGCCATCAATGGCCCGAACACTGAAGCTTTCTTT. It codes for CAINGPNTEAFF.

This clone was seen a few times. The chain uses TRBV4-3 and TRBJ1-1, with 7 positions matching TRBD1. The CDR3 sequence is 14 residues long. Germline CDR1 and CDR2: LGHNA and YSLEER. J gave up 6 bases and V 0 bases, and 4 bases lay outside the gene matches. CDR3 residues: CASSQDEGAAEAFF. The CDR3 bases are TGCGCCAGCAGCCAAGACGAGGGGGCCGCTGAAGCTTTCTTT.

V gene TRBV30 combines with J gene TRBJ2-5; 8 bases are a match to TRBD1. This CDR3 has 14 residues. Germline V gives CDR1 GTSNPN, CDR2 SVGIG (reference sequence). V dropped 5 bases and J dropped 4; count of bases not matched to a gene: 9. For the CDR3, the DNA is TGTGCCTGGGGACAGGGTAGGGTCGGAGAGACCCAGTACTTC. Its translation is CAWGQGRVGETQYF.

The CDR3, as DNA: TGTGCCAGTCACAGGGGAACCTACGAGCAGTACTTC. Protein sequence: CASHRGTYEQYF. The rearrangement links TRBV28 to TRBJ2-7, with 7 bases that match TRBD1. Losses at the gene ends were 9 bases for V and 2 bases for J; bases not matched to a gene: 4. Germline-derived CDR1 and CDR2 are MDHEN and SYDVKM. This CDR3 spans 12 amino acids.

The chain joins TRBV10-3 to TRBJ2-1; 11 bases map to TRBD2. CDR1 ENHRY and CDR2 SYGVKD come from the germline V gene. Trimming cost V 6 bases and J 3 bases; bases outside gene matches: 13. The CDR3 sequence is 18 residues long. DNA of the CDR3: TGTGCCATCAGCGAGACGCGTGCCGGGACTAGCGGCTACAATGAGCAGTTCTTC. Encoded protein: CAISETRAGTSGYNEQFF.

There are a few counts of this clone. This sequence joins TRBV27 and TRBJ1-5; TRBD1 aligns across 9 bases. The CDR3 is 16 residues long. The ends lost 4 bases at V and 4 bases at J; junction bases unmatched: 8. Germline values: CDR1 MNHEY, CDR2 SMNVEV (reference sequence). Written as DNA, the CDR3 is TGTGCCAGCAGTTCTGGGACAGGGAGGGCTAATCAGCCCCAGCATTTT. This codes for CASSSGTGRANQPQHF.

With regard to this clone: Other DNA sequences from this sample encode an identical CDR3 as well. The CDR3 loop reads CASSSGGTEAFF. As DNA, the CDR3 is TGTGCCAGCAGCTCAGGGGGGACTGAAGCTTTCTTT. The rearrangement uses TRBV5-6 and TRBJ1-1; 7 bases fit TRBD1. The J segment lost 5 bases and the V segment lost 3 bases, leaving 1 base of the junction unmatched. CDR1 and CDR2 from the germline V gene are SGHDT and YYEEEE. The CDR3 has 12 residues. The full variable domain, with the rest looked up from reference TRBV5-6 and TRBJ1-1, is DAGVTQSPTHLIKTRGQQVTLRCSPKSGHDTVSWYQQALGQGPQFIFQYYEEEERQRGNFPDRFSGHQFPNYSSELNVNALLLGDSALYLCASSSGGTEAFFGQGTRLTVV.

For this clone: The junction departs from the called germline gene at one end, perhaps through a read error. The CDR3 spells CASSSGLDDTDTQYF. The CDR3 region has the DNA TGTGCTAGCAGCTCGGGACTAGACGACACAGATACGCAGTATTTT. V and J are TRBV7-7 and TRBJ2-3, with 8 positions matching TRBD2. CDR1 is SSHAT, CDR2 FNYEAQ, per germline (reference sequence). This CDR3 contains 15 residues.

V usage is TRBV6-5 and J usage is TRBJ2-1, with 7 bases matching TRBD2. This CDR3 has 14 amino acids. Germline CDR1 is MNHEY and CDR2 is SVGAGI. The ends lost 4 bases at V and 3 bases at J; junction bases unmatched: 3. CDR3: CASSLAGVYNEQFF. CDR3 sequence (DNA): TGTGCCAGCAGTTTGGCGGGGGTCTACAATGAGCAGTTCTTC.

This clone showed up just once. The gene calls are TRBV19 and TRBJ2-3; D might be TRBD1 (6 bases). The germline CDR1 and CDR2 sequences are LNHDA and SQIVND (reference sequence). V was pared by 7 bases and J by 4 bases, with 18 bases between. The CDR3 runs to 15 residues. CDR3 in DNA: TGTGCCAGTAAGATGGGACATCCCCAGCCAGATACGCAGTATTTT. Its translation: CASKMGHPQPDTQYF.

This clone occurred a few times. V and J are TRBV5-6 and TRBJ2-3, with 9 nucleotides matching TRBD2. CDR3 length: 17 amino acids. The J segment lost 2 bases and the V segment lost 4 bases, leaving 11 bases of the junction unmatched. Germline lookup yields CDR1 SGHDT and CDR2 YYEEEE. CDR3 amino acids: CASSPVPREGDTDTQYF. The CDR3 nucleotides are TGTGCCAGCAGCCCAGTCCCGCGGGAGGGGGACACAGATACGCAGTATTTT.

The chain links TRBV5-4 to TRBJ1-1; D is unclear. This CDR3 comprises 13 residues. Trimming pared 4 bases from V and 1 base from J, leaving 8 bases between. Looked up from germline, CDR1 is SGHNT and CDR2 is YYREEE (reference sequence). CDR3 DNA: TGTGCCAGCAGCCCCGAGGGGAACACTGAAGCTTTCTTT. This sequence encodes CASSPEGNTEAFF.

V is TRBV5-6 and J is TRBJ2-5; 11 nucleotides match TRBD2. Losses at the gene ends were 4 bases for V and 2 bases for J; bases not matched to a gene: 10. The CDR3 sequence is 17 residues long. CDR1 SGHDT and CDR2 YYEEEE come from the germline V gene. The CDR3 loop is CASSGAALAGGQETQYF. As DNA, the CDR3 is TGTGCCAGCAGCGGGGCGGCCCTAGCGGGGGGTCAAGAGACCCAGTACTTC.

There are a few counts of this clone. This chain links TRBV7-2 with TRBJ2-3; possible D gene TRBD1, 6 bases. The CDR3 length is 14 residues. V lost 4 bases, J lost 1 base, and 9 bases lay in between. Germline CDR1 and CDR2: SGHTA and FQGNSA. The CDR3 spells CASSSDRRTDTQYF. The CDR3 region has the DNA TGTGCCAGCAGCTCGGACAGACGCACAGATACGCAGTATTTT.

This clone is a singleton in its sample. The chain recombines TRBV29-1 with TRBJ1-1; 7 positions agree with TRBD1. J lost 7 bases, V lost 1 base, and 6 bases had no gene match. Per the germline V gene, CDR1 is SQVTM and CDR2 is ANQGSEA. This CDR3 is built from 13 residues. As DNA, the CDR3 is TGCAGCGTTGAAGGCGGCAGGGGGATTGAAGCTTTCTTT. It specifies CSVEGGRGIEAFF.

The rearrangement uses TRBV10-1 and TRBJ2-5, with 8 nucleotides matching TRBD2. The germline V gene has CDR1 WNHNN and CDR2 SYGVQD (reference sequence). CDR3 size: 18 residues. The V gene end was trimmed by 3 bases and the J gene end by 2 bases; junction bases not matched to a gene: 14. CDR3: CASSDGGAGAPLQETQYF. DNA of the CDR3: TGCGCCAGCAGTGACGGGGGAGCGGGGGCACCGTTACAAGAGACCCAGTACTTC.

The chain combines TRBV7-8 with TRBJ1-1, with a tentative D call TRBD1 (5 bases). CDR3 length: 16 amino acids. The V end was cut by 5 bases, the J end by 1 base, with 17 bases between. Germline V lookup: CDR1 SGHVS, CDR2 FQNEAQ. The CDR3 DNA reads as TGTGCCAGCAGCCCGCCGGGGGGACGGAAGAACACTGAAGCTTTCTTT. It translates to CASSPPGGRKNTEAFF.

This clone has a single count. The CDR3 DNA follows: TGTGCCTGGAGTGGCCGGTTTCATGGCTACACCTTC. This gives the protein CAWSGRFHGYTF. V and J are TRBV30 and TRBJ1-2, with D unclear. This CDR3 has 12 amino acids. Trimming left V 1 base short and J 6 bases short, with 9 bases between. Per germline, CDR1 GTSNPN and CDR2 SVGIG (reference sequence).

The V and J genes are TRBV20-1 and TRBJ2-5, with D maybe TRBD1 (5 bases). The end of the DNA fits TRBJ2-7 better, so the J call may be wrong. CDR1 DFQATT and CDR2 SNEGSKA come from the germline V gene (reference sequence). The CDR3 loop spans 11 amino acids. The CDR3: CSGSDTYEQYF. Written as DNA, the CDR3 is TGCAGTGGCTCGGACACCTACGAGCAGTACTTC.

In DNA form, the CDR3 reads TGTGCCAGTAGTATTCCCTTCAGGGGGCGTGTAGAAGAGCAGTACTTC. Its protein product is CASSIPFRGRVEEQYF. The chain combines TRBV19 with TRBJ2-7; the match to TRBD1 covers 8 bases. The CDR3 covers 16 residues. The germline gives CDR1 LNHDA, CDR2 SQIVND (reference sequence). The V segment lost 3 bases and the J segment 7 bases; nucleotides outside the gene matches: 14.

On this clone: One end of the junction is discordant with germline, which a read error may explain. The chain carries TRBV5-1 and TRBJ2-7, with D maybe TRBD1 (5 bases). Germline V gene sequence: CDR1 SGHRS, CDR2 YFSETQ. This CDR3 has 11 amino acids. The CDR3 here is CASSFGTGLTF. The CDR3 DNA follows: TGCGCCAGCAGCTTTGGTACAGGTCTTACCTTC.

The chain recombines TRBV27 with TRBJ2-1; D is ambiguous. Germline V gene data show CDR1 as MNHEY and CDR2 as SMNVEV (reference sequence). The CDR3 is 15 amino acids. Deletions cut 8 bases from V and 2 bases from J, with 16 bases between. This CDR3 is CASRTTPRTYNEQFF. The CDR3, as DNA: TGTGCCAGCCGAACTACTCCCCGTACCTACAATGAGCAGTTCTTC.

This clone was seen only a few times. The rearrangement joins TRBV19 to TRBJ1-5, with 8 bases fitting TRBD1. This CDR3 has 15 residues. Looked up from germline, CDR1 is LNHDA and CDR2 is SQIVND (reference sequence). V shed 6 bases and J 1 base; nucleotides not matched to a gene: 5. The CDR3 region is CASRPTGASNQPQHF. CDR3 coding DNA: TGTGCCAGTAGACCGACAGGGGCCAGCAATCAGCCCCAGCATTTT.